This T cell receptor beta chain appears in the sequencing data of a study of OX40 agonist ivuxolimab in advanced cancers. The assay was immunoSEQ multiplex PCR, and TCRdb's table has in-frame clones only and misses some. The repertoire holds 65,000 to 95,000 clones, with more than 75% as singletons. This clone was picked up one time. This TCR came from an adult with an advanced solid tumor such as melanoma, head and neck, liver or kidney cancer. Sequenced material: CD4+ or CD8+ T cells sorted from blood, taken in a trial of the OX40 agonist ivuxolimab.

CDR3 nucleotide sequence: TGTGCCAGCTCACCGGACAGGGGACCTAATTCACCCCTCCACTTT. This encodes CASSPDRGPNSPLHF. The V gene is TRBV18, the J gene TRBJ1-6; TRBD1 agrees at 9 bases. V was clipped by 3 bases and J by 6 bases; unmatched bases: 3. From germline, CDR1 is KGHSH and CDR2 LQKENI. The CDR3 is 15 residues long.